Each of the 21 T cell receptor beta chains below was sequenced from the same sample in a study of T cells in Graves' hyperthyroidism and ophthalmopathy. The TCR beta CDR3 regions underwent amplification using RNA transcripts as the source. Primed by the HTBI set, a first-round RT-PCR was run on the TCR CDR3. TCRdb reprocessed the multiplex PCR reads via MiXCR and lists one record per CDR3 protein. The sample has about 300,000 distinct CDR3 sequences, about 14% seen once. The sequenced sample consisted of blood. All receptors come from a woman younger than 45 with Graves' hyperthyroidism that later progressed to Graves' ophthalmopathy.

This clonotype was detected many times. The DNA for the CDR3 is TGCAGCGTCCGCGGACTAGCGGGAGAGTTGGCCTTCCAAGAGACCCAGTACTTC. It specifies CSVRGLAGELAFQETQYF. The J gene is TRBJ2-5, the V gene TRBV29-1, with 13 bases fitting TRBD2. The CDR3 spans 18 residues. The V segment lost 6 bases and the J segment 1 base; nucleotides outside the gene matches: 14. Germline V gene sequence: CDR1 SQVTM, CDR2 ANQGSEA.

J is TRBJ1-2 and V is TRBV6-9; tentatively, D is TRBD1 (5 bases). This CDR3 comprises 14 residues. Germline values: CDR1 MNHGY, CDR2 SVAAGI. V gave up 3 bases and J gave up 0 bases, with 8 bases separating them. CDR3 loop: CASSYGAPNYGYTF. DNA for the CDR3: TGTGCCAGCAGTTACGGGGCCCCTAACTATGGCTACACCTTC.

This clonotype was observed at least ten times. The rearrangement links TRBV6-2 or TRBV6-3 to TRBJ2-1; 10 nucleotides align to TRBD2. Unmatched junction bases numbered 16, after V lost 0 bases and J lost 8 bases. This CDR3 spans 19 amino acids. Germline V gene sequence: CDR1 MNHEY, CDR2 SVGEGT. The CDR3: CASSYSSAWASGSSYEQFF. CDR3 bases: TGTGCCAGCAGTTACTCCTCTGCGTGGGCTAGCGGGAGTAGCTATGAGCAGTTCTTC.

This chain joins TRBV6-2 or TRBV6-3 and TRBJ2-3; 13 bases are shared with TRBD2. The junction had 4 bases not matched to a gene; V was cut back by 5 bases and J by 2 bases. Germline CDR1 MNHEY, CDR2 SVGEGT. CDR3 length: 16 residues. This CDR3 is CASSGTSGDVTDTQYF. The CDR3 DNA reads TGTGCCAGCAGTGGGACTAGCGGGGACGTCACAGATACGCAGTATTTT.

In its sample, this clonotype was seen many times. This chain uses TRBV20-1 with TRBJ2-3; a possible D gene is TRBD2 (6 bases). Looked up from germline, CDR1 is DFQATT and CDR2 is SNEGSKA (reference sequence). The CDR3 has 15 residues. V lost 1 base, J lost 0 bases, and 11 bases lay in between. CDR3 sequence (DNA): TGCAGTGCTAGAGGTCCAGGGACTAGCACAGATACGCAGTATTTT. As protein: CSARGPGTSTDTQYF.

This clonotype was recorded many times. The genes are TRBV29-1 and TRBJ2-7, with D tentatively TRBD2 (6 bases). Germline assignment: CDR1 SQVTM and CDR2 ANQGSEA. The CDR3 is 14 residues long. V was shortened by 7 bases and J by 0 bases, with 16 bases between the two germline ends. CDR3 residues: CSATQRGVSYEQYF. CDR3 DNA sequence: TGCAGCGCCACCCAGCGCGGGGTCTCCTACGAGCAGTACTTC.

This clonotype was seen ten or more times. CDR3 loop: CASSPRDLGYEQYF. CDR3 in DNA: TGTGCCAGCTCACCCCGGGATCTGGGGTACGAGCAGTACTTC. The chain combines TRBV18 with TRBJ2-7; weak D call: TRBD2 (5 bases). In germline, CDR1 is KGHSH, CDR2 LQKENI. The CDR3 is 14 residues long. V was clipped by 3 bases and J by 4 bases, with 13 bases between them. Together with reference TRBV18 and TRBJ2-7, the CDR3 gives the full variable domain: NAGVMQNPRHLVRRRGQEARLRCSPMKGHSHVYWYRQLPEEGLKFMVYLQKENIIDESGMPKERFSAEFPKEGPSILRIQQVVRGDSAAYFCASSPRDLGYEQYFGPGTRLTVT.

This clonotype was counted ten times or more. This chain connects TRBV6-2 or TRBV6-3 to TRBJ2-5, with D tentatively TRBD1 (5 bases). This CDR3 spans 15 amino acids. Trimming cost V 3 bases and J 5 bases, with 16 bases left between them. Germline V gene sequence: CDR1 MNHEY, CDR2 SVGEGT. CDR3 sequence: CASSYEAGRWETQYF. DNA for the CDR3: TGTGCCAGCAGTTATGAGGCAGGGCGATGGGAGACCCAGTACTTC.

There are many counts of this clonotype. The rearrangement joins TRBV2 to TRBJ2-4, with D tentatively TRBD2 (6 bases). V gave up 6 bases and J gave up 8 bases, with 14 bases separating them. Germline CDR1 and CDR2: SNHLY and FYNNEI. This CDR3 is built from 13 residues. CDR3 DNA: TGTGCCAGCAGGGGACTCCGGGGAGACATTCAGTACTTC. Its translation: CASRGLRGDIQYF.

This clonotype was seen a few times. The DNA for the CDR3 is TGCGCCAGCAGCCAAGAAAGGCAGGTTTCCTACAATGAGCAGTTCTTC. As protein: CASSQERQVSYNEQFF. The rearrangement uses TRBV4-3 and TRBJ2-1; D gene unclear. Germline V gene data show CDR1 as LGHNA and CDR2 as YSLEER. Trimming cost V 0 bases and J 1 base, with 10 bases left between them. The CDR3 is made up of 16 amino acids.

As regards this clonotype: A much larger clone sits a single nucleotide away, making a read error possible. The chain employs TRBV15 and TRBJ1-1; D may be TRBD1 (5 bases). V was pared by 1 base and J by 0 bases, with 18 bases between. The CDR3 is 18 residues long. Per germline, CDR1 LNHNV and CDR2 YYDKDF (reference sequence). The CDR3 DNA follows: TGTGCCACCAGCAGAGGGGCAGGTCAGGGCCCGATGAACACTGAAGCTTTCTTT. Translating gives CATSRGAGQGPMNTEAFF.

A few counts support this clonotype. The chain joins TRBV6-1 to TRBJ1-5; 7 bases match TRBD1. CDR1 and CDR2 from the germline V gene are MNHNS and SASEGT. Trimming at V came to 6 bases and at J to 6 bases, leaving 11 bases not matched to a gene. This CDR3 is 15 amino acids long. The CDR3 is CASRGTDSKRQPQHF. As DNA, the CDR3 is TGTGCCAGCAGAGGGACAGACAGCAAACGTCAGCCCCAGCATTTT.

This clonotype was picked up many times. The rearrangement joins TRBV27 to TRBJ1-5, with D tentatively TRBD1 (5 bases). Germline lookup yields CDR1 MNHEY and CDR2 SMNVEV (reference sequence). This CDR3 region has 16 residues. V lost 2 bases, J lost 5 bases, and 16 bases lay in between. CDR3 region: CASSLIFGWGDQPQHF. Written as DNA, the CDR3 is TGTGCCAGCAGTTTAATATTTGGTTGGGGGGATCAGCCCCAGCATTTT.

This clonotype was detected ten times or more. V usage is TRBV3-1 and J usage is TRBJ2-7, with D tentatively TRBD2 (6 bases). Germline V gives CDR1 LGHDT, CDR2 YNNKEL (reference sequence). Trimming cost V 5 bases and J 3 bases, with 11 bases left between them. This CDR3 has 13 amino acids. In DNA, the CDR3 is TGTGCCAGCAGCGGTTGGGGGGACTACGAGCAGTACTTC. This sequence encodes CASSGWGDYEQYF.

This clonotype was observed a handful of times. The chain's CDR3 is CASSYSGGSNEKLFF. CDR3 in DNA: TGTGCCAGCAGTTACTCTGGTGGAAGTAATGAAAAACTGTTTTTT. The chain combines TRBV6-5 with TRBJ1-4; no clear D gene. Germline CDR1 and CDR2: MNHEY and SVGAGI. The V and J ends lost 0 bases and 4 bases respectively, with 9 bases between them. This CDR3 is 15 amino acids long.

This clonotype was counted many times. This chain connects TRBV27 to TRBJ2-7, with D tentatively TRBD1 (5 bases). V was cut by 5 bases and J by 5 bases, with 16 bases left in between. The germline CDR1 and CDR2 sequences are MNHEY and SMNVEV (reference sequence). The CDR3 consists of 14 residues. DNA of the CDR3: TGTGCCAGCAGTCCCCACCAAGACAGCAACGAGCAGTACTTC. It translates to CASSPHQDSNEQYF.

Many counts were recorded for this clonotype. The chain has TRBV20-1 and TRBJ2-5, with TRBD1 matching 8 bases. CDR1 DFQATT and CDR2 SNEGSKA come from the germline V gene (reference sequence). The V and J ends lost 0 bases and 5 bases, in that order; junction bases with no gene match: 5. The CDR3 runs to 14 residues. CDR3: CSARDRQGLETQYF. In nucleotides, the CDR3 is TGCAGTGCTAGAGATCGACAGGGGTTGGAGACCCAGTACTTC.

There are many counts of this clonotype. The CDR3: CASSLITLERQYF. The CDR3 DNA reads TGTGCCAGCAGTTTAATCACCCTAGAGCGGCAGTACTTC. J is TRBJ2-7 and V is TRBV12-3 or TRBV12-4; no clear D gene. CDR3 length equals 13 residues. Trimming removed 2 bases from V and 9 bases from J, with 14 bases in between.

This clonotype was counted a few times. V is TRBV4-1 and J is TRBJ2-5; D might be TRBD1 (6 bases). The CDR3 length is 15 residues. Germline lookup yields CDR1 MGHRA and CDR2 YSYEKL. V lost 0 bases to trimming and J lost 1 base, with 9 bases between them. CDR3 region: CASSQDSGVQETQYF. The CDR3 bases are TGCGCCAGCAGCCAAGATTCAGGGGTCCAAGAGACCCAGTACTTC.

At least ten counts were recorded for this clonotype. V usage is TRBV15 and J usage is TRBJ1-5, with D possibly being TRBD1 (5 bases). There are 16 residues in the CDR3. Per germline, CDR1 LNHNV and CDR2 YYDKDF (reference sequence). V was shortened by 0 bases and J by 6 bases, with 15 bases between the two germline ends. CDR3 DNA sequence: TGTGCCACCAGCAGAGATTTGGGACTCACGGGTCAGCCCCAGCATTTT. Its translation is CATSRDLGLTGQPQHF.

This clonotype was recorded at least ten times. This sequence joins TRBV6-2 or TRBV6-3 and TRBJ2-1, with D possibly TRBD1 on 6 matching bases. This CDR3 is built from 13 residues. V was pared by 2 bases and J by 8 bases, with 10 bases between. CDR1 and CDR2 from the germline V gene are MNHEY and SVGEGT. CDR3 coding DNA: TGTGCCAGCAGTTACAGTTGGGGGCATGAGCAGTTCTTC. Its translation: CASSYSWGHEQFF.